One sample yielded the 20 T cell receptor beta chains listed below, sequenced in a study of neoadjuvant anti-PD-1 for oral cavity cancer. Only in-frame clones appear in the TCRdb table, and some are missing; sequencing was by immunoSEQ multiplex PCR. The sample shows 7,000 or so clones, 60% to 80% of them seen only once. The source material was PBMCs, sampled before nivolumab (anti-PD-1) treatment. These receptors were obtained from a person between 35 and 79 years old with oral cavity squamous cell carcinoma.

The chain combines TRBV9 with TRBJ1-6, with D possibly TRBD1 on 6 matching bases. In germline, CDR1 is SGDLS, CDR2 YYNGEE. Trimming removed 4 bases at V and 7 bases at J, with 12 bases between. CDR3 length equals 14 residues. As DNA, the CDR3 is TGTGCCAGCAGCTACTCCGGACAGAATTCACCCCTCCACTTT. Its translation: CASSYSGQNSPLHF.

This chain connects TRBV7-9 to TRBJ1-2; D uncertain. Trimming left V 3 bases short and J 8 bases short, with 7 bases between. This CDR3 is built from 11 residues. Germline V CDR1 and CDR2: SEHNR, FQNEAQ (reference sequence). CDR3 nucleotide sequence: TGTGCCAGCAGCTTGGGAGGCGGCTACACCTTC. Amino acids: CASSLGGGYTF.

The V gene is TRBV19, the J gene TRBJ2-1; 7 bases agree with TRBD1. After removal of 7 bases from V and 6 bases from J, the junction contained 6 bases not matched to a gene. Germline CDR1 reads LNHDA; CDR2 reads SQIVND (reference sequence). The CDR3 runs 13 residues. CDR3: CASTRQGRNEQFF. For the CDR3, the DNA is TGTGCCAGTACGAGACAGGGTCGCAATGAGCAGTTCTTC.

In its sample, this clone was seen a few times. The chain couples TRBV2 to TRBJ1-5; tentative D call: TRBD1 (5 bases). This CDR3 comprises 13 residues. The V gene lost 3 bases and the J gene lost 4 bases, with 7 bases spanning the gap. The germline V gene encodes CDR1 SNHLY and CDR2 FYNNEI. CDR3 sequence: CASSEGRNQPQHF. CDR3 nucleotides: TGTGCCAGCAGTGAGGGGCGGAATCAGCCCCAGCATTTT.

This chain uses TRBV29-1 with TRBJ2-2, with D unclear. Deletions cut 1 base from V and 5 bases from J, with 5 bases between. Germline CDR1 and CDR2: SQVTM and ANQGSEA. The CDR3 is 12 residues long. DNA for the CDR3: TGCAGCGTTGAAGGCTATACCGGGGAGCTGTTTTTT. This gives the protein CSVEGYTGELFF.

Worth noting for this clone: A read error may produce the germline difference seen at one junction end. The V call is TRBV5-5, the J call TRBJ2-1; D not certain. The germline V gene encodes CDR1 SGHKS and CDR2 YYEKEE (reference sequence). The CDR3 runs 14 residues. CDR3 nucleotide sequence: TGTACCAGCAGCTTCCAGGAACCTTACAATGAGCAGTTCTTC. Translation gives CTSSFQEPYNEQFF. The full variable domain, its missing parts supplied by reference TRBV5-5 and TRBJ2-1, is DAGVTQSPTHLIKTRGQQVTLRCSPISGHKSVSWYQQVLGQGPQFIFQYYEKEERGRGNFPDRFSARQFPNYSSELNVNALLLGDSALYLCTSSFQEPYNEQFFGPGTRLTVL.

The chain carries TRBV4-3 and TRBJ1-6; D is unresolved. V was clipped by 0 bases and J by 9 bases, with 12 bases between them. Germline lookup yields CDR1 LGHNA and CDR2 YSLEER. The CDR3 totals 15 residues. CDR3 coding DNA: TGCGCCAGCAGCCAAGATCGGGAAGCTAGTTCACCCCTCCACTTT. This translates into CASSQDREASSPLHF.

The count of this clone is one. The chain has TRBV19 and TRBJ1-5; D might be TRBD1 (5 bases). This CDR3 has 15 residues. Trimming cost V 0 bases and J 1 base, with 7 bases left between them. CDR1 is LNHDA, CDR2 SQIVND, per germline (reference sequence). The CDR3 nucleotides read TGTGCCAGTAGTATAGAGGGGGGAAGCAATCAGCCCCAGCATTTT. It is translated as CASSIEGGSNQPQHF.

This chain joins TRBV6-5 and TRBJ1-4, with D unresolved. CDR3 length: 15 amino acids. V was trimmed by 2 bases and J by 3 bases, leaving 10 bases between them. Germline-derived CDR1 and CDR2 are MNHEY and SVGAGI. DNA of the CDR3: TGTGCCAGCAGTTACGGGGAAACGGCTAATGAAAAACTGTTTTTT. Translating gives CASSYGETANEKLFF.

The V gene is TRBV5-4, the J gene TRBJ2-3; 7 bases are shared with TRBD2. Germline CDR1 SGHNT, CDR2 YYREEE (reference sequence). The junction had 11 bases not matched to a gene; V was cut back by 0 bases and J by 4 bases. The CDR3 loop spans 17 amino acids. DNA for the CDR3: TGTGCCAGCAGCTTGGCGGGTAGCGGGTTTGGGGCAGATACGCAGTATTTT. It yields the protein CASSLAGSGFGADTQYF.

The gene calls are TRBV4-3 and TRBJ1-6; D is uncertain. V was pared by 0 bases and J by 5 bases, with 8 bases between. The V gene's germline CDR1 is LGHNA and CDR2 YSLEER. The CDR3 contains 15 residues. The chain's CDR3 is CASSQEAVNNSPLHF. The CDR3 nucleotides are TGCGCCAGCAGCCAAGAAGCCGTGAATAATTCACCCCTCCACTTT.

This rearrangement joins TRBV10-1 to TRBJ2-6, with a tentative D call TRBD1 (6 bases). This CDR3 has 15 amino acids. With 4 bases removed from V and 2 bases from J, the gap between germline ends came to 9 bases. Germline assignment: CDR1 WNHNN and CDR2 SYGVQD (reference sequence). The CDR3 sequence is CASSAQGPGANVLTF. In DNA form, the CDR3 reads TGCGCCAGCAGTGCACAGGGCCCTGGGGCCAACGTCCTGACTTTC.

The V call is TRBV5-1, the J call TRBJ1-1; TRBD1 matches at 9 bases. The CDR3 extends over 16 amino acids. J lost 5 bases, V lost 2 bases, and 10 bases had no gene match. The germline V gene encodes CDR1 SGHRS and CDR2 YFSETQ. The CDR3 region has the DNA TGCGCCAGCAGCTTCTTGACAGGGGGAGACGGGACTGAAGCTTTCTTT. Protein: CASSFLTGGDGTEAFF.

The rearrangement links TRBV11-2 to TRBJ1-3; no firm D call. V lost 7 bases, J lost 1 base, and 11 bases lay in between. CDR1 SGHAT and CDR2 FQNNGV come from the germline V gene. The CDR3 runs to 14 residues. The CDR3 DNA sequence: TGTGCCAGCACCAATTACGAGTCTGGAAACACCATATATTTT. This translates into CASTNYESGNTIYF.

The rearrangement joins TRBV7-2 to TRBJ1-2; D remains ambiguous. Between the trimmed V and J ends, which lost 1 base and 3 bases, there was a span of 3 bases. Germline lookup yields CDR1 SGHTA and CDR2 FQGNSA. The CDR3 runs 12 residues. The CDR3 region has the DNA TGTGCCAGCAGCTTAGAACACTATGGCTACACCTTC. Translation: CASSLEHYGYTF.

The J gene is TRBJ2-5, the V gene TRBV11-2; 7 bases agree with TRBD2. The germline CDR1 and CDR2 sequences are SGHAT and FQNNGV. The CDR3 contains 15 residues. V lost 5 bases, J lost 5 bases, and 11 bases stayed unmatched. The chain's CDR3 is CASSPWGGSWETQYF. The CDR3 nucleotides are TGTGCCAGCAGCCCCTGGGGAGGGTCTTGGGAGACCCAGTACTTC.

This sequence joins TRBV6-5 and TRBJ2-7, with TRBD1 matching over 7 bases. V lost 3 bases to trimming and J lost 3 bases; unmatched junction nucleotides: 5. Germline V gene data show CDR1 as MNHEY and CDR2 as SVGAGI. This CDR3 region has 14 residues. CDR3 sequence: CASSYGQGDYEQYF. The CDR3, as DNA: TGTGCCAGCAGTTATGGGCAGGGGGACTACGAGCAGTACTTC.

V usage is TRBV27 and J usage is TRBJ1-6, with 9 bases aligning to TRBD1. The germline V gene has CDR1 MNHEY and CDR2 SMNVEV (reference sequence). The CDR3 is 14 residues long. The V segment lost 2 bases and the J segment 7 bases; nucleotides outside the gene matches: 0. The CDR3 DNA follows: TGTGCCAGCAGTTTAGGACAGGGGAATTCACCCCTCCACTTT. It specifies CASSLGQGNSPLHF.

V gene TRBV7-6 combines with J gene TRBJ2-7; no reliable D call. The V gene lost 5 bases and the J gene lost 2 bases, with 16 bases spanning the gap. The germline V gene has CDR1 SGHVS and CDR2 FNYEAQ. The CDR3 covers 15 residues. This CDR3 reads CASSPRPLSTYEQYF. CDR3 nucleotides: TGTGCCAGCAGCCCGCGACCTCTATCTACCTACGAGCAGTACTTC.

J is TRBJ1-1 and V is TRBV2, with D perhaps matching TRBD1 (5 bases). Trimming took off 8 bases at V and 8 bases at J, with 21 bases between the two ends. CDR1 and CDR2 (germline): SNHLY, FYNNEI. The CDR3 is 14 amino acids. CDR3 in amino acids: CASVRGGEVWEAFF. CDR3 nucleotide sequence: TGTGCCAGCGTCCGGGGGGGAGAGGTGTGGGAAGCTTTCTTT.